This T cell receptor beta chain was captured in a study of blood T cell repertoires in COVID-19. Using immunoSEQ multiplex PCR, the repertoire was profiled, and TCRdb retains in-frame clones only, with some absent. In the table there are about 370,000 clones, 85% to 90% of which are singletons. Specimen: PBMCs or T cells enriched from blood (not recorded which). The source of this sequence is a man younger than 35 who had recovered from COVID-19.

The CDR3, as DNA: TGTGCCAGCAGTGATCTAGGACTAGTAGAGAGCACAGATACGCAGTATTTT. Protein sequence: CASSDLGLVESTDTQYF. The rearrangement uses TRBV6-1 and TRBJ2-3; 7 bases fit TRBD2. Trimming cost V 3 bases and J 0 bases; bases outside gene matches: 9. The germline V gene encodes CDR1 MNHNS and CDR2 SASEGT. This CDR3 contains 17 residues.